These 29 T cell receptor beta chains came from one sample sequenced in a study of chemoradiotherapy in HPV16-positive cancers. Assay used: immunoSEQ multiplex PCR; TCRdb lists only in-frame clones, some missing. The data show about 17,000 clones, roughly nine tenths seen once. The specimen was blood, collected from a patient who underwent chemoradiotherapy. The source of these receptors is a human donor with HPV-associated anogenital cancer.

This sequence joins TRBV4-3 and TRBJ1-6; 7 bases fit TRBD1. J was trimmed by 10 bases and V by 2 bases; bases with no gene match: 5. Germline-derived CDR1 and CDR2 are LGHNA and YSLEER. CDR3 length equals 14 residues. Here the CDR3 DNA reads TGCGCCAGCAGCCAACAGGGGGTCGGCTCACCCCTCCACTTT. As protein: CASSQQGVGSPLHF.

The gene calls are TRBV5-6 and TRBJ2-5; 8 nucleotides align to TRBD2. Germline V gives CDR1 SGHDT, CDR2 YYEEEE. V was clipped by 6 bases and J by 0 bases; unmatched bases: 4. The length of the CDR3 is 14 residues. CDR3 bases: TGTGCCAGCAAGTTAGCGGGGAACCAAGAGACCCAGTACTTC. Amino acid sequence: CASKLAGNQETQYF.

The chain employs TRBV27 and TRBJ1-1; 8 nucleotides align to TRBD1. Trimming cost V 7 bases and J 1 base; bases outside gene matches: 14. This CDR3 is 17 amino acids long. Germline assignment: CDR1 MNHEY and CDR2 SMNVEV (reference sequence). The CDR3 coding sequence is TGTGCCAGCACCCCAGGGGGCTCAGGTGGTAGGAACACTGAAGCTTTCTTT. This sequence encodes CASTPGGSGGRNTEAFF.

The chain couples TRBV5-6 to TRBJ1-6; no definite D call. Germline values: CDR1 SGHDT, CDR2 YYEEEE. Trimming removed 4 bases at V and 9 bases at J, with 11 bases between. The CDR3 is 13 residues long. The CDR3 sequence is CASSQGRGSPLHF. The CDR3 region has the DNA TGTGCCAGCAGCCAAGGGCGGGGTTCACCCCTCCACTTT.

The rearrangement links TRBV6-5 to TRBJ2-6; D gene uncertain. This CDR3 has 14 residues. V was trimmed by 0 bases and J by 3 bases, leaving 3 bases between them. The germline gives CDR1 MNHEY, CDR2 SVGAGI. CDR3 protein: CASSYSSGANVLTF. Here the CDR3 DNA reads TGTGCCAGCAGTTACTCGAGTGGGGCCAACGTCCTGACTTTC.

The chain has TRBV6-1 and TRBJ1-1; D perhaps matches TRBD1 (6 bases). Germline CDR1 reads MNHNS; CDR2 reads SASEGT. The germline V and J ends were trimmed by 1 base and 1 base, with 16 bases remaining between them. This CDR3 contains 17 residues. The CDR3 DNA is TGTGCCAGCAGTGAAGTAGGGGGAGGAGGCCCGAACACTGAAGCTTTCTTT. Its translation is CASSEVGGGGPNTEAFF.

This chain links TRBV4-3 with TRBJ1-1; TRBD1 might be the D (6 bases). Trimming stripped 0 bases from V and 0 bases from J, with 8 bases between. This CDR3 is built from 15 residues. Germline V gene lookup returns CDR1 LGHNA and CDR2 YSLEER. CDR3 in DNA: TGCGCCAGCAGCCAAGAGACAGGTTTGAACACTGAAGCTTTCTTT. It is translated as CASSQETGLNTEAFF.

The J gene is TRBJ1-2, the V gene TRBV2; D is unclear. V was trimmed by 8 bases and J by 0 bases, leaving 13 bases between them. Germline V gives CDR1 SNHLY, CDR2 FYNNEI. The CDR3 has 14 residues. The CDR3 DNA is TGTGCCAGCGGCCCCCGGCCACCTAACTATGGCTACACCTTC. Its translation is CASGPRPPNYGYTF.

V usage is TRBV19 and J usage is TRBJ2-5, with 9 bases lining up with TRBD1. The germline V gene has CDR1 LNHDA and CDR2 SQIVND (reference sequence). Germline trimming cut 1 base from V and 5 bases from J; bases unmatched to any gene: 8. CDR3 length: 16 amino acids. CDR3 in amino acids: CASSIVPQGAGETQYF. CDR3 DNA sequence: TGTGCCAGTAGTATAGTTCCACAGGGGGCTGGGGAGACCCAGTACTTC.

V is TRBV10-2 and J is TRBJ1-2; possibly TRBD1 for D (5 bases). V lost 8 bases and J lost 8, with 18 bases in between. The CDR3 is made up of 13 amino acids. Germline V gene lookup returns CDR1 WSHSY and CDR2 SAAADI. CDR3 amino acids: CASQRDGSTGYTF. The CDR3 bases are TGCGCCAGCCAACGGGACGGCTCGACCGGCTACACCTTC.

This rearrangement joins TRBV7-9 to TRBJ2-3; perhaps TRBD2 as D (6 bases). This CDR3 has 16 residues. Deletions cut 5 bases from V and 2 bases from J, with 17 bases between. The germline gives CDR1 SEHNR, CDR2 FQNEAQ (reference sequence). The CDR3 loop is CASSRRRDSVTDTQYF. The CDR3 DNA is TGTGCCAGCAGCCGGAGAAGGGACTCAGTCACAGATACGCAGTATTTT.

The chain uses TRBV19 and TRBJ2-7; possibly TRBD2 for D (5 bases). The ends were cut back, 2 bases at V and 5 bases at J, with 10 bases in the middle. Germline V CDR1 and CDR2: LNHDA, SQIVND (reference sequence). CDR3 length equals 13 residues. CDR3 nucleotides: TGTGCCAGTAGTATACGGGGTCTCGACGAGCAGTACTTC. Amino acid sequence: CASSIRGLDEQYF.

The rearrangement uses TRBV18 and TRBJ2-7; maybe TRBD2 (6 bases). Germline V gives CDR1 KGHSH, CDR2 LQKENI. Deletions cut 3 bases from V and 3 bases from J, with 12 bases between. The length of the CDR3 is 14 residues. CDR3 region: CASSPSGGVYEQYF. DNA for the CDR3: TGTGCCAGCTCACCCTCAGGCGGGGTCTACGAGCAGTACTTC.

The gene calls are TRBV2 and TRBJ1-3, with D unresolved. Trimming took 7 bases from V and 2 from J, leaving 12 bases between them. CDR1 SNHLY and CDR2 FYNNEI come from the germline V gene. CDR3 length equals 14 residues. DNA of the CDR3: TGTGCCAGCATGCAAGTATTTACTGGAAACACCATATATTTT. It specifies CASMQVFTGNTIYF.

The chain links TRBV2 to TRBJ1-3; unclear D gene. Germline assignment: CDR1 SNHLY and CDR2 FYNNEI. The CDR3 has 16 amino acids. V gave up 1 base and J gave up 0 bases, with 10 bases separating them. The chain's CDR3 is CASSEEARRSGNTIYF. Written as DNA, the CDR3 is TGTGCCAGCAGTGAAGAGGCCCGGCGCTCTGGAAACACCATATATTTT. The whole variable domain, remainder taken from reference TRBV2 and TRBJ1-3, is EPEVTQTPSHQVTQMGQEVILRCVPISNHLYFYWYRQILGQKVEFLVSFYNNEISEKSEIFDDQFSVERPDGSNFTLKIRSTKLEDSAMYFCASSEEARRSGNTIYFGEGSWLTVV.

J is TRBJ1-5 and V is TRBV6-1; a weak D match, TRBD1 (5 bases). V was pared by 0 bases and J by 1 base, with 13 bases between. The CDR3 runs to 17 residues. Germline CDR1 and CDR2: MNHNS and SASEGT. The CDR3 loop reads CASSEAIGAVSNQPQHF. The DNA for the CDR3 is TGTGCCAGCAGTGAAGCTATCGGGGCTGTGAGCAATCAGCCCCAGCATTTT.

V is TRBV19 and J is TRBJ1-5, with no clear D. V was trimmed by 1 base and J by 3 bases, leaving 10 bases between them. The CDR3 totals 15 residues. In germline, CDR1 is LNHDA, CDR2 SQIVND (reference sequence). The CDR3 sequence is CASSIGQKHNQPQHF. The CDR3 nucleotides read TGTGCCAGTAGTATAGGACAAAAGCACAATCAGCCCCAGCATTTT.

The V call is TRBV2, the J call TRBJ1-2; the D is unclear. The CDR3 consists of 13 residues. The V gene lost 8 bases and the J gene lost 6 bases, with 16 bases spanning the gap. Germline V gene data show CDR1 as SNHLY and CDR2 as FYNNEI. CDR3 in DNA: TGTGCCAGCTTCAGGCAGGAACGGGATGGCTACACCTTC. Amino acids: CASFRQERDGYTF.

The chain is built from TRBV7-2 and TRBJ1-2; D ambiguous. V lost 1 base and J lost 10, with 4 bases in between. The CDR3 is 10 amino acids. CDR1 and CDR2 from the germline V gene are SGHTA and FQGNSA. The CDR3 region has the DNA TGTGCCAGCAGCTTAGTCACCTACACCTTC. Protein: CASSLVTYTF.

V is TRBV9 and J is TRBJ2-2; 10 nucleotides align to TRBD2. This CDR3 has 17 amino acids. Unmatched junction bases numbered 7, after V lost 2 bases and J lost 3 bases. From germline, CDR1 is SGDLS and CDR2 YYNGEE. The CDR3 nucleotides read TGTGCCAGCAGCGTGTCTACGGGGACTAGCGACACCGGGGAGCTGTTTTTT. Protein sequence: CASSVSTGTSDTGELFF.

This chain links TRBV7-9 with TRBJ1-6, with 8 nucleotides matching TRBD1. Losses at the gene ends were 3 bases for V and 7 bases for J; bases not matched to a gene: 8. CDR1 and CDR2 from the germline V gene are SEHNR and FQNEAQ (reference sequence). CDR3 length: 16 amino acids. In DNA, the CDR3 is TGTGCCAGCAGCTTCGGGCAGGGGGCGGGGAATTCACCCCTCCACTTT. This sequence encodes CASSFGQGAGNSPLHF.

This clone occurred once. V usage is TRBV5-1 and J usage is TRBJ1-2, with D unclear. CDR1 and CDR2 from the germline V gene are SGHRS and YFSETQ. V was shortened by 0 bases and J by 4 bases, with 7 bases between the two germline ends. The CDR3 sequence is 13 residues long. CDR3: CASSLAGIYGYTF. CDR3 in DNA: TGCGCCAGCAGCTTGGCTGGGATCTATGGCTACACCTTC.

The V gene is TRBV18, the J gene TRBJ1-4; no reliable D call. Germline V CDR1 and CDR2: KGHSH, LQKENI. The CDR3 has 16 residues. V gave up 2 bases and J gave up 3 bases, with 13 bases separating them. The CDR3 DNA reads TGTGCCAGCTCACCAATCCGGGCTAGGGCTAATGAAAAACTGTTTTTT. Amino acids: CASSPIRARANEKLFF.

This clone has only a few counts. The chain employs TRBV5-1 and TRBJ1-5; no firm D call. Germline assignment: CDR1 SGHRS and CDR2 YFSETQ. The CDR3 is made up of 14 amino acids. With 0 bases removed from V and 7 bases from J, the gap between germline ends came to 11 bases. CDR3 residues: CASSLAPSGQPQHF. CDR3 in DNA: TGCGCCAGCAGCTTGGCACCGTCGGGGCAGCCCCAGCATTTT.

The rearrangement joins TRBV5-6 to TRBJ2-5; 12 nucleotides align to TRBD1. This CDR3 is built from 16 residues. CDR1 SGHDT and CDR2 YYEEEE come from the germline V gene. Losses at the gene ends were 4 bases for V and 1 base for J; bases not matched to a gene: 5. The CDR3 nucleotides are TGTGCCAGCAGCGGGGACAGGGGGCGCTTCCAAGAGACCCAGTACTTC. Encoded protein: CASSGDRGRFQETQYF.

The V gene is TRBV7-8, the J gene TRBJ1-5, with TRBD1 as a possible D gene (5 bases). V lost 3 bases and J 2 bases, leaving 11 bases between the germline ends. The germline CDR1 and CDR2 sequences are SGHVS and FQNEAQ. CDR3 length: 15 residues. The CDR3 bases are TGTGCCAGCAGCTTCGGCAGGGAGGGCAATCAGCCCCAGCATTTT. Translating it yields CASSFGREGNQPQHF.

V and J are TRBV1 and TRBJ1-5; the table assigns TRBD1, which was not confirmed against the DNA. TRBV1 constitutes a pseudogene. The CDR3 is 16 amino acids. The CDR3, as DNA: TGCACCAGCAGCCCTCCGAGACAGGGGGCTTCTCAGCCCCAGCATTTT. Protein sequence: CTSSPPRQGASQPQHF.

The chain is built from TRBV7-8 and TRBJ2-2, with 8 positions matching TRBD1. V lost 5 bases and J lost 6; bases outside the gene matches: 23. Germline V lookup: CDR1 SGHVS, CDR2 FQNEAQ. The CDR3 spans 20 residues. DNA of the CDR3: TGTGCCAGCAGCCAAATGGGGGAACGGCCGAGGACAGGGAATTCCGGGGAGCTGTTTTTT. This translates into CASSQMGERPRTGNSGELFF. The full variable domain, completed using reference TRBV7-8 and TRBJ2-2, is GAGVSQSPRYKVAKRGQDVALRCDPISGHVSLFWYQQALGQGPEFLTYFQNEAQLDKSGLPSDRFFAERPEGSVSTLKIQRTQQEDSAVYLCASSQMGERPRTGNSGELFFGEGSRLTVL.

The gene calls are TRBV30 and TRBJ1-2; D may be TRBD1 (6 bases). Germline V gene lookup returns CDR1 GTSNPN and CDR2 SVGIG (reference sequence). V gave up 3 bases and J gave up 0 bases, with 11 bases separating them. The CDR3 is 14 residues long. Written as DNA, the CDR3 is TGTGCCTGGAGCGACGGACAGCCTAACTATGGCTACACCTTC. It translates to CAWSDGQPNYGYTF.